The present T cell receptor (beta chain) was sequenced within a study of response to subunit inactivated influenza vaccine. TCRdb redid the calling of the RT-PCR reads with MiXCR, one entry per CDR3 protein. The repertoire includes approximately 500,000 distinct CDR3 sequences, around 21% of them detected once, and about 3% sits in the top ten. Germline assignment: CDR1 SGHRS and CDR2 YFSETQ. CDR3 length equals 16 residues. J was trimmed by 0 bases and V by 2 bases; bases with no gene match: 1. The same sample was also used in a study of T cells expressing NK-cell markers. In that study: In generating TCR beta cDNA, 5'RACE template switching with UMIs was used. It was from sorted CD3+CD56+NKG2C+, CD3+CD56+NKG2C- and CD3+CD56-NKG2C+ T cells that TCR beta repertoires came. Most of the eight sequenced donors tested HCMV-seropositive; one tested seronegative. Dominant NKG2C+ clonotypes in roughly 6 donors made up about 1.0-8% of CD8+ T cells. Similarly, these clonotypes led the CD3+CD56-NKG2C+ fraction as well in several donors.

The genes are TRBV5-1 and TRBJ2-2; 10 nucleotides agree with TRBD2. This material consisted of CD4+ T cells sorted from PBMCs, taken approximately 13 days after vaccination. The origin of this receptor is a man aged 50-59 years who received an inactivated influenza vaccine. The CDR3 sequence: CASSLSGGANTGELFF. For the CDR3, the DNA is TGCGCCAGCAGCTTAAGCGGGGGGGCGAACACCGGGGAGCTGTTTTTT. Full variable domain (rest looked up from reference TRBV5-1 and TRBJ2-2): KAGVTQTPRYLIKTRGQQVTLSCSPISGHRSVSWYQQTPGQGLQFLFEYFSETQRNKGNFPGRFSGRQFSNSRSEMNVSTLELGDSALYLCASSLSGGANTGELFFGEGSRLTVL.